This TCR beta chain derives from a study of blood T cell repertoires in COVID-19. TCRdb's table, derived via immunoSEQ multiplex PCR, lists solely in-frame clones and lacks some. The table shows around 200,000 clones, with roughly four fifths occurring only once. This CDR3 has 16 amino acids. V was clipped by 2 bases and J by 8 bases; unmatched bases: 7. Germline CDR1 and CDR2: MNHEY and SVGAGI. The sequence came from a middle-aged man with active or convalescent COVID-19. This sequence joins TRBV6-5 and TRBJ2-1, with 12 positions matching TRBD1. Sequencing was carried out using peripheral blood. This chain's CDR3 is CASSYNFGTGGDEQFF. CDR3 coding DNA: TGTGCCAGCAGTTACAATTTTGGGACAGGGGGCGATGAGCAGTTCTTC.